The rows below give T cell receptor beta chains drawn from one sample of a study of cytomegalovirus exposure and HLA in healthy donors. Profiling relied on immunoSEQ multiplex PCR, and the TCRdb table lists in-frame clones only, not all of them. The repertoire holds about 130,000 clones, with around 93% as singletons. Sequenced: PBMCs. The receptor source for this set is a man between 18 and 29 years old in good health and CMV-seropositive. Both conserved end residues are part of each CDR3. Fields, in order: clone size, V gene, J gene, D gene, CDR3 DNA, CDR3 protein. A D gene is named only where the DNA matches it firmly. Clone size is stated in some rows and not others, as once, few, many or a class when expanded.

once	TRBV6-5	TRBJ1-5	TRBD1	TGTGCCAGCAGCCAGACAGGGAATAGCAATCAGCCCCAGCATTTT	CASSQTGNSNQPQHF
.	TRBV2	TRBJ1-2	.	TGTGCCAGCCCAACGGAGGGTAACTATGGCTACACCTTC	CASPTEGNYGYTF
.	TRBV10-3	TRBJ1-4	TRBD1	TGTGCCATCAGTACAGGGGGCGGTGGTGAAAAACTGTTTTTT	CAISTGGGGEKLFF
.	TRBV2	TRBJ2-1	.	TGTGCCAGCAGTGTATCCGGGGTGTATGATGAGCAGTTCTTC	CASSVSGVYDEQFF
.	TRBV18	TRBJ2-2	TRBD2	TGTGCCAGCTCACCAGTAACGGCGGGAGAGACCGGGGAGCTGTTTTTT	CASSPVTAGETGELFF
.	TRBV5-1	TRBJ1-2	TRBD1	TGCGCCAGCAGCTTGGGGACAGGGCTTGATGGCTACACCTTC	CASSLGTGLDGYTF
.	TRBV18	TRBJ2-7	.	TGTGCCAGCTCTCTCGGACAGATTGCCTACGAGCAGTACTTC	CASSLGQIAYEQYF
once	TRBV15	TRBJ2-1	.	TGTGCCACCAGCAGGGGGGCGGCCAACTACAATGAGCAGTTCTTC	CATSRGAANYNEQFF
.	TRBV11-2	TRBJ2-5	TRBD2	TGTGCCAGCAGCTTAGTGGTAGCGGGAGCCCTTGAGGGGACCCAGTACTTC	CASSLVVAGALEGTQYF
.	TRBV4-2	TRBJ2-1	.	TGTGCCAGCAGCCAAGATCCGGGGATGCCTTACAATGAGCAGTTCTTC	CASSQDPGMPYNEQFF
.	TRBV27	TRBJ2-1	.	TGTGCCAGCAGTTTATTGGGGGCTTGGGGCAATGAGCAGTTCTTC	CASSLLGAWGNEQFF
.	TRBV30	TRBJ1-3	.	TGTGCCTGGAGGACTTTTTTCTCTGGAAACACCATATATTTT	CAWRTFFSGNTIYF
.	TRBV7-9	TRBJ1-2	.	TGTGCCAGCAGCTTCTCTCAGGGGAACAACTATGGCTACACCTTC	CASSFSQGNNYGYTF
.	TRBV7-6	TRBJ2-2	.	TGTGCCAGCAGCCCGAGCTTTGGCGGGGAGCTGTTTTTT	CASSPSFGGELFF
.	TRBV9	TRBJ2-1	TRBD2	TGTGCCAGCAGCGTAGCGGGAGGGGGGTACAATGAGCAGTTCTTC	CASSVAGGGYNEQFF